This T cell receptor (beta chain) is drawn from a study of persistence of HIV-infected CD4 T cells. About this clone itself: What it recognizes is unknown.

The libraries were made with immunoSEQ version 4 in survey mode. Profiling relied on immunoSEQ multiplex PCR, and the TCRdb table lists in-frame clones only, not all of them. This sample carries approximately 18,000 clones, approximately 64% of them seen once, and the ten largest clones take more than 7%. Lysates of CMV-infected fibroblasts at approximately 9.4 ug/mL stimulated these cells. Responding CD4+ T cells were sorted by upregulation of both CD40 ligand and CD69. Suppressive ART was started during chronic HIV-1 infection in these adults. Stimulated PBMCs had first been depleted of CD8+ T cells. This clonotype was sampled from an adult woman with HIV who was CMV-seropositive. Sample: CD4+ T cells sorted from PBMCs after approximately 20-hour stimulation, taken from a patient who received antiretroviral therapy.

CDR3: CASSLLGTGPGELFF. CDR3 DNA sequence: TGTGCCAGCAGTCTGTTGGGGACAGGCCCCGGGGAGCTGTTTTTT. V usage is TRBV28 and J usage is TRBJ2-2; 8 bases are shared with TRBD1. With V trimmed by 5 bases and J by 6 bases, 8 bases remained unmatched. The CDR3 contains 15 residues. CDR1 and CDR2 from the germline V gene are MDHEN and SYDVKM. Variable domain in full (rest from reference TRBV28 and TRBJ2-2): DVKVTQSSRYLVKRTGEKVFLECVQDMDHENMFWYRQDPGLGLRLIYFSYDVKMKEKGDIPEGYSVSREKKERFSLILESASTNQTSMYLCASSLLGTGPGELFFGEGSRLTVL.